The TCR beta chain described here comes from a study of read filtering for tumor transcriptome and immune sequencing. Sampling of bone marrow took place during active disease in every patient. This library used roughly 400 ng RNA and molecular barcoded adaptors spanning alpha/delta and beta/gamma chains. MiXCR, applied by TCRdb to the reads, yields one record per CDR3 protein. The sample has fewer than 30,000 distinct CDR3 sequences, approximately 15% seen once. This clonotype was seen a handful of times. A much larger clone differs from this one at a single base, so this may be a read error. J lost 1 base, V lost 3 bases, and 2 bases had no gene match. This CDR3 has 15 amino acids. CDR1 SGHTA and CDR2 FQGNSA come from the germline V gene.

The receptor was isolated from a donor aged 40 or older with multiple myeloma. Sequencing was performed on a population of CD138-negative cells sorted from bone marrow. The chain is built from TRBV7-2 and TRBJ2-2; 7 bases align to TRBD2. In DNA, the CDR3 is TGTGCCAGCAGCTTCGGCGGGAGGAACACCGGGGAGCTGTTTTTT. Translated: CASSFGGRNTGELFF. The whole variable domain, filled in from reference TRBV7-2 and TRBJ2-2, reads GAGVSQSPSNKVTEKGKDVELRCDPISGHTALYWYRQSLGQGLEFLIYFQGNSAPDKSGLPSDRFSAERTGGSVSTLTIQRTQQEDSAVYLCASSFGGRNTGELFFGEGSRLTVL.